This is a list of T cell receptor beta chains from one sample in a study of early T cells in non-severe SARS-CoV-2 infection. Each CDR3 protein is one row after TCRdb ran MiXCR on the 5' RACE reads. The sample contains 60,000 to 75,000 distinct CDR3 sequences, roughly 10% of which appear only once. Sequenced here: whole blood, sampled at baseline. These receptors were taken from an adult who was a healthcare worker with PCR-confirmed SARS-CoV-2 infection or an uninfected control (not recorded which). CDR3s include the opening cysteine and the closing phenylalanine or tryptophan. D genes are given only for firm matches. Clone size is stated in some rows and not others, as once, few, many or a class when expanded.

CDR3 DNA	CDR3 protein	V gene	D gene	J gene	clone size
TGTGCGGCTGCCGAAAAACCATACGAGCAGTACTTC	CAAAEKPYEQYF	TRBV28	NA	TRBJ2-7	many
TGCAGTGCCCGTAGCGGGGGAAACAATGAGCAGTTCTTC	CSARSGGNNEQFF	TRBV20-1	TRBD2	TRBJ2-1	many
TGTGCCAGCAGCCCCCAAGCTAACTATGGCTACACCTTC	CASSPQANYGYTF	TRBV7-2	NA	TRBJ1-2	many
TGTGCCAGCAGCTTAACTAGCGGGAGGAACGATGCAGATACGCAGTATTTT	CASSLTSGRNDADTQYF	TRBV7-8	TRBD2	TRBJ2-3	NA
TGTGCTAGTGGGCCCTCGACAGGGGGGCGCACAGATACGCAGTATTTT	CASGPSTGGRTDTQYF	TRBV12-5	TRBD1	TRBJ2-3	many
TGTGCCAGCAGGAACTTCCGGGCTGGCGGCTACACCTTC	CASRNFRAGGYTF	TRBV5-4	NA	TRBJ1-2	many
TGTGCCAGCAGTGAAGTTTACCCTAACACTGAAGCTTTCTTT	CASSEVYPNTEAFF	TRBV6-1	NA	TRBJ1-1	many
TGTGCCAGCAACGGGCAGGGAGCGGGAGATTACGAGCAGTACTTC	CASNGQGAGDYEQYF	TRBV28	TRBD2	TRBJ2-7	NA
TGTGCCAGCGGGACCGCCGGCTATGGCTACACCTTC	CASGTAGYGYTF	TRBV2	NA	TRBJ1-2	many
TGTGCCAGCAGCTTGGTCTACGCAGATACGCAGTATTTT	CASSLVYADTQYF	TRBV5-6	NA	TRBJ2-3	few
TGTGCCAGCAGTTTTAGTCAGATGAACACTGAAGCTTTCTTT	CASSFSQMNTEAFF	TRBV28	NA	TRBJ1-1	NA
TGCAGTGCCTCGGCTAGCGGGAGGGTAGCTGAGCAGTTCTTC	CSASASGRVAEQFF	TRBV20-1	TRBD2	TRBJ2-1	NA
TGCAGTACCCAACCGGGACGCCAACCGACCTACGAGCAGTACTTC	CSTQPGRQPTYEQYF	TRBV20-1	NA	TRBJ2-7	NA
TGTGCCAGCAGTCGCAGCAACAGGAATTCGGAGCAGTTCTTC	CASSRSNRNSEQFF	TRBV6-5	NA	TRBJ2-1	few
TGTGCCAGCAGTTATACTTTACAGGGTTCAGATACGCAGTATTTT	CASSYTLQGSDTQYF	TRBV6-6	NA	TRBJ2-3	many
TGCAGCGTCTCCCTCCGGGCAGCGAACTATGGCTACACCTTC	CSVSLRAANYGYTF	TRBV29-1	NA	TRBJ1-2	NA
TGTGCCAGCAATCAATTTCCGGGACGCGGGGAGCTGTTTTTT	CASNQFPGRGELFF	TRBV2	NA	TRBJ2-2	few
TGTGCCAGCAGTGAAGGTTCTCTAGCGGGGGTCTCCTACGAGCAGTACTTC	CASSEGSLAGVSYEQYF	TRBV6-1	TRBD2	TRBJ2-7	many
TGTGCCAGCAGTGACAGGGCCTCCAAGGCCTCTGAAGCTTTCTTT	CASSDRASKASEAFF	TRBV2	NA	TRBJ1-1	NA
TGTGCCAGCAGCTTAGGGGCGGACACAGATACGCAGTATTTT	CASSLGADTDTQYF	TRBV5-4	NA	TRBJ2-3	NA
TGCGCCAGCAGCCCCCCCGTGGCCGGCACCGGGGAGCTGTTTTTT	CASSPPVAGTGELFF	TRBV5-1	NA	TRBJ2-2	medium-sized
TGCGCCAGCAGCCAAGTTGAAAGCTCTGGGGCCAACGTCCTGACTTTC	CASSQVESSGANVLTF	TRBV4-3	NA	TRBJ2-6	many
TGTGCCAGCAGTTACTCGATGCCAGCGGGAGGGAACAATGAGCAGTTCTTC	CASSYSMPAGGNNEQFF	TRBV6-5	TRBD2	TRBJ2-1	many
TGTGCCAGCAGTTACTACGCTGAGCAGTACTTC	CASSYYAEQYF	TRBV6-6	NA	TRBJ2-7	many
TGTGCCAGCAGCTTATGGGACAGAGCAAAACAGGCTTTCTTT	CASSLWDRAKQAFF	TRBV11-2	TRBD1	TRBJ1-1	many
TGTGCCAGCAGCACCTGGGACAGGCGGAATTCACCCCTCCACTTT	CASSTWDRRNSPLHF	TRBV7-2	TRBD1	TRBJ1-6	few
TGTGCCAGCAGTTTTTTGGGACTCTACGAGCAGTACTTC	CASSFLGLYEQYF	TRBV12-3/TRBV12-4	NA	TRBJ2-7	NA
TGTGCCAGCAGCCAAAACAGGGAGTCGGGCTATGGCTACACCTTC	CASSQNRESGYGYTF	TRBV4-2	NA	TRBJ1-2	many
TGTGCCAGTACGCCTTGGACGACAACCGGGGAGCTGTTTTTT	CASTPWTTTGELFF	TRBV19	NA	TRBJ2-2	NA
TGCAGTGCTAACAATGTTAGGAATACGCAGTATTTT	CSANNVRNTQYF	TRBV20-1	NA	TRBJ2-3	many